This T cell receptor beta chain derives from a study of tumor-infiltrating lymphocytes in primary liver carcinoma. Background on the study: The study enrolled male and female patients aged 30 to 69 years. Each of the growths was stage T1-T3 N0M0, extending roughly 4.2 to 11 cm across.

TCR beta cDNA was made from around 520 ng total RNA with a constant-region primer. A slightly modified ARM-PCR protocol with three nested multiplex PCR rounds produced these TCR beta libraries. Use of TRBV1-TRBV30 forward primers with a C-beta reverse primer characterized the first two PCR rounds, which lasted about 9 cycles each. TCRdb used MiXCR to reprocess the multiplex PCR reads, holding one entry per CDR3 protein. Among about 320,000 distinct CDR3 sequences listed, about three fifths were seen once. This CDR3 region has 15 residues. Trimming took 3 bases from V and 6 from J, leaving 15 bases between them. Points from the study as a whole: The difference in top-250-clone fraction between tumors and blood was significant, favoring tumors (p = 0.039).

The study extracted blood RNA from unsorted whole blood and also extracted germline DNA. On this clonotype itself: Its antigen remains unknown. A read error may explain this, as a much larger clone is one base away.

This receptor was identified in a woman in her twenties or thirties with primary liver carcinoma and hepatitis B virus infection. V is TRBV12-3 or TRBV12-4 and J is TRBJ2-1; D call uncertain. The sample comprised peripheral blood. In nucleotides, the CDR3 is TGTGCCAGCAGTTTGGCGAACTTGGTGGGCAATGAGCAGTTCTTC. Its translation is CASSLANLVGNEQFF.